Presented here are 11 T cell receptor beta chains from one specimen sequenced in a study of T cells after yellow fever vaccination. TCRdb used MiXCR to reprocess the 5' RACE reads, holding one entry per CDR3 protein. The table lists under 150,000 distinct CDR3 sequences, roughly 8% of them singletons, with around 0.73% in the top ten. Specimen: CD4+ T cells sorted from PBMCs, collected 5 days after the yellow fever booster vaccination. Every receptor here comes from a young man who received the YFV17D yellow fever vaccine.

Notes on this clonotype: This sequence may be a read error, since a much larger clone differs from it by one base. The CDR3 loop is CASSLPGGADTQYF. CDR3 DNA: TGTGCCAGCAGCCTACCGGGGGGTGCAGATACGCAGTATTTT. The V and J genes are TRBV7-2 and TRBJ2-3; 7 bases match TRBD2. CDR3 length: 14 amino acids. V trimming: 5 bases; J trimming: 4 bases; junction bases outside the gene matches: 6. Germline V lookup: CDR1 SGHTA, CDR2 FQGNSA.

This clonotype came up many times. The chain has TRBV15 and TRBJ2-3; TRBD2 agrees at 14 bases. V shed 0 bases and J 6 bases; nucleotides not matched to a gene: 8. Per germline, CDR1 LNHNV and CDR2 YYDKDF (reference sequence). The CDR3 spans 18 residues. The CDR3 DNA reads as TGTGCCACCAGCAGAGAGGGGGGACTAGCGGGAGCTATGGATACGCAGTATTTT. Residues: CATSREGGLAGAMDTQYF.

This clonotype appeared many times. The rearrangement links TRBV7-7 to TRBJ2-1; 9 bases line up with TRBD2. J gave up 7 bases and V 2 bases, and 12 bases lay outside the gene matches. The CDR3 consists of 17 residues. Germline CDR1 is SSHAT and CDR2 is FNYEAQ (reference sequence). CDR3 DNA sequence: TGTGCCAGCAGCTTATCGGTTCGGCTAGCGGGACGAAATGAGCAGTTCTTC. This gives the protein CASSLSVRLAGRNEQFF.

This clonotype was recorded many times. The rearrangement joins TRBV5-1 to TRBJ1-5; TRBD1 agrees at 9 bases. The CDR3 has 16 residues. Germline CDR1 and CDR2: SGHRS and YFSETQ. J was trimmed by 7 bases and V by 2 bases; bases with no gene match: 10. The chain's CDR3 is CASSLSPTGGGQPQHF. The CDR3 nucleotides are TGCGCCAGCAGCTTATCCCCCACAGGGGGCGGACAGCCCCAGCATTTT.

This clonotype was found many times. The chain joins TRBV19 to TRBJ2-1, with D perhaps TRBD2 (6 bases). The CDR3 is 15 residues long. The germline V gene encodes CDR1 LNHDA and CDR2 SQIVND (reference sequence). V lost 8 bases to trimming and J lost 0 bases, with 14 bases between them. Here the CDR3 reads CASRRAGSSYNEQFF. The CDR3 nucleotides read TGTGCCAGTCGTCGGGCGGGGAGCTCCTACAATGAGCAGTTCTTC.

This clonotype was observed at least ten times. The chain uses TRBV5-5 and TRBJ2-3; 7 nucleotides agree with TRBD2. From germline, CDR1 is SGHKS and CDR2 YYEKEE (reference sequence). The V gene end was trimmed by 4 bases and the J gene end by 4 bases; junction bases not matched to a gene: 6. This CDR3 region has 14 residues. This CDR3 is CASSTGTTSDTQYF. The CDR3 nucleotides read TGTGCCAGCAGCACCGGGACTACGTCAGATACGCAGTATTTT. Looking up the rest from reference TRBV5-5 and TRBJ2-3 gives the full variable domain: DAGVTQSPTHLIKTRGQQVTLRCSPISGHKSVSWYQQVLGQGPQFIFQYYEKEERGRGNFPDRFSARQFPNYSSELNVNALLLGDSALYLCASSTGTTSDTQYFGPGTRLTVL.

The sample holds many counts of this clonotype. The chain uses TRBV20-1 and TRBJ2-2; D might be TRBD1 or TRBD2, each matching 6 bases. Germline CDR1 and CDR2: DFQATT and SNEGSKA (reference sequence). The length of the CDR3 is 12 residues. V dropped 1 base and J dropped 14 bases, with 14 bases sitting between them. The CDR3 reads CSARGRGGFLFF. The CDR3 nucleotides are TGCAGTGCTAGAGGGAGAGGGGGGTTCCTGTTTTTT.

This clonotype was recorded at least ten times. This chain uses TRBV29-1 with TRBJ2-1; tentative D call: TRBD1 (5 bases). The CDR3 is 12 residues long. V was shortened by 7 bases and J by 6 bases, with 13 bases between the two germline ends. CDR1 is SQVTM and CDR2 is ANQGSEA in the germline V gene. CDR3 bases: TGCAGCGCCCGGTACAGGCGCAATGAGCAGTTCTTC. As protein: CSARYRRNEQFF.

This clonotype was observed at least ten times. V usage is TRBV14 and J usage is TRBJ2-3; 11 bases line up with TRBD2. CDR1 is SGHDN, CDR2 FVKESK, per germline. This CDR3 spans 18 amino acids. J gave up 4 bases and V 0 bases, and 9 bases lay outside the gene matches. The CDR3 spells CASSQDLAGGLDADTQYF. The CDR3 nucleotides read TGTGCCAGCAGCCAAGACCTAGCGGGAGGCCTCGACGCAGATACGCAGTATTTT.

This clonotype was recorded at least ten times. The chain carries TRBV12-3 or TRBV12-4 and TRBJ2-2; possible D gene TRBD1, 5 bases. The CDR3 covers 16 residues. V was shortened by 5 bases and J by 2 bases, with 15 bases between the two germline ends. The CDR3 is CASSNDRVLNTGELFF. For the CDR3, the DNA is TGTGCCAGCAGTAACGACAGAGTTCTTAACACCGGGGAGCTGTTTTTT.

In its sample, this clonotype was seen many times. This rearrangement joins TRBV4-3 to TRBJ2-5; 12 nucleotides match TRBD1. The ends lost 4 bases at V and 5 bases at J; junction bases unmatched: 5. The CDR3 consists of 15 residues. Germline values: CDR1 LGHNA, CDR2 YSLEER. Here the CDR3 DNA reads TGCGCCAGCAGCCGGGACAGGGGGCGCGGTGAGACCCAGTACTTC. It codes for CASSRDRGRGETQYF.